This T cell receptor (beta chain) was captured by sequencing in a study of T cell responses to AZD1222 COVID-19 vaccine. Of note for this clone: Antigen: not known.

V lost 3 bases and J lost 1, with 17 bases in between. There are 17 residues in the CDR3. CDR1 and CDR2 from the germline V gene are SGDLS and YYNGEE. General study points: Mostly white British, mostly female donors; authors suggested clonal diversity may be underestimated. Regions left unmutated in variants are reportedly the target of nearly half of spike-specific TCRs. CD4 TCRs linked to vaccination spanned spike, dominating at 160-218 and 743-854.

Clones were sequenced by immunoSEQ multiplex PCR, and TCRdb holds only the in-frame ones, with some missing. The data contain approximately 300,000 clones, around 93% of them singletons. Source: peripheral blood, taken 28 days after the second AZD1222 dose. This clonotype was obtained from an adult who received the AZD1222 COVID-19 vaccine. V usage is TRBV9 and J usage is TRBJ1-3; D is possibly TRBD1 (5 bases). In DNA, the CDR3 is TGTGCCAGCAGCGGAGACACCGGGGGGACGTCTGGAAACACCATATATTTT. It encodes CASSGDTGGTSGNTIYF.